Sequencing of this T cell receptor beta chain was carried out in a study of cytomegalovirus exposure and HLA in healthy donors. Study-level background: Counted in an early data release were 75 million to 85 million unique TCRs from HLA-typed donors.

For this clone: Its antigen is not known.

Study-wide findings and caveats: One variant, a missense change in DCLRE1C, was linked in a later analysis to TCR beta V- and J-gene trimming. Indistinguishable V segments such as TRBV6-2 and TRBV6-3 were excluded.

This PCR relied on a set of 60 Vbeta primers and 13 Jbeta primers. Sequencing was performed with immunoSEQ multiplex PCR; in TCRdb, only in-frame clones are kept and a portion is missing. The sample shows about 77,000 clones, and around 13% sits with its ten largest clones. This CDR3 has 14 residues. Trimming cost V 2 bases and J 6 bases, with 13 bases left between them. CDR1 and CDR2 from the germline V gene are MNHNS and SASEGT. The specimen sequenced was PBMCs. The rearrangement joins TRBV6-1 to TRBJ1-1; no clear D gene. The sequence was collected from a man in his forties or fifties in good health and CMV-seropositive. The CDR3 reads CASSESGIISEAFF. CDR3 DNA sequence: TGTGCCAGCAGTGAATCCGGGATAATATCTGAAGCTTTCTTT.